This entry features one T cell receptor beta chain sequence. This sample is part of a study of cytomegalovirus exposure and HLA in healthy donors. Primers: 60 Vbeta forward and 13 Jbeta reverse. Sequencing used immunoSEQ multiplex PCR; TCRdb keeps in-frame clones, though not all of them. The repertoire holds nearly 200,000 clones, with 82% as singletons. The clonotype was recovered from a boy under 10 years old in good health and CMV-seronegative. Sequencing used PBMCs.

CDR3 sequence (DNA): TGTGCCAGCAGTGTCGACAGGCCGGTGAAGACCCAGTACTTC. Protein: CASSVDRPVKTQYF. The gene calls are TRBV6-1 and TRBJ2-5; tentative D call: TRBD1 (6 bases). This CDR3 has 14 residues. Germline CDR1 is MNHNS and CDR2 is SASEGT. V lost 4 bases, J lost 6 bases, and 15 bases lay in between.